This TCR beta chain was found in a study of lymphopenia after photon versus proton radiotherapy. V was clipped by 6 bases and J by 4 bases, with 13 bases between them. The CDR3 is 13 amino acids. Germline V gene sequence: CDR1 MNHEY, CDR2 SMNVEV (reference sequence). On this clone itself: What it recognizes is unknown.

Study conclusions and caveats: Larger post-nadir TCR diversity loss correlated inversely with survival in deceased patients. Post-nadir diversity loss with photons came from oligoclonal expansion, particularly CD8+ Temra cells. Photon-treated patients lost naive T cells and TCR diversity; proton-treated stayed stable.

Assay: immunoSEQ multiplex PCR; the TCRdb copy retains only in-frame clones and omits some. The data hold tens of thousands of clones, with approximately 86% observed a single time. The receptor comes from a woman in her 70s with pancreatic cancer. Some clones in this sample may be carry-over from other donors' samples. The material sequenced was peripheral blood, taken from a patient treated with proton-based radiotherapy. The J gene is TRBJ2-7, the V gene TRBV27; weak D call: TRBD1 (5 bases). The CDR3 sequence is CASSRGSGYEQYF. CDR3 DNA sequence: TGTGCCAGCAGCCGTGGTTCAGGGTACGAGCAGTACTTC.